This entry concerns a single TCR beta chain. Pregnant or lactating patients were excluded, as were those with uncontrolled infection or other autoimmune disease. Thyroid ultrasound, orbital computed tomography, clinical symptoms, and serum thyroxine and TRAb underpinned diagnoses. The entry originates in a study of T cells in Graves' hyperthyroidism and ophthalmopathy. Overall study: Before treatment of any kind, peripheral blood was taken at initial diagnosis.

Amplified regions were TCR beta CDR3 sequences from RNA transcripts. The TCR CDR3 first-round RT-PCR relied on the HTBI primer set. MiXCR was run by TCRdb on the multiplex PCR reads, yielding one entry per CDR3 protein. The sample shows about 640,000 distinct CDR3 sequences, more than 20% of them seen only once. From germline, CDR1 is MNHEY and CDR2 SMNVEV (reference sequence). The CDR3 extends over 13 amino acids. Trimming took off 8 bases at V and 3 bases at J, with 14 bases between the two ends. This chain links TRBV27 with TRBJ2-7; either TRBD1 or TRBD2 may supply D (5 bases each). This TCR derives from a young man with Graves' ophthalmopathy. The sample taken for sequencing was blood. The CDR3 region has the DNA TGTGCCAGCGGCCCGAGGGGATACTACGAGCAGTACTTC. Translation gives CASGPRGYYEQYF.